The clone carrying this TCR beta chain appeared a few times. The target antigen is unknown. V dropped 0 bases and J dropped 6 bases, with 13 bases sitting between them. Germline loops: CDR1 KGHSY, CDR2 FQNENV. The CDR3 covers 15 residues. This entry is derived from a study of post-analysis software for immune sequencing data. Study summary: Relapsing-remitting, secondary progressive and progressive-relapsing multiple sclerosis courses were included.

Study findings and constraints: The study found significantly lower normalized Chao1 diversity in multiple sclerosis patients than in controls. Four or five TRBV segments (TRBV5-6, TRBV5-1 and TRBV20-1 among them) occurred more frequently in patients than in controls.

Every TCR beta cDNA library bore unique molecular identifiers. TCRdb independently ran MiXCR on the PCR reads; one entry per CDR3 protein. The sample contains fewer than 900,000 distinct CDR3 sequences, roughly 50% of which appear only once. This sequence joins TRBV16 and TRBJ2-3; D unresolved. The sequence was obtained from a girl between 10 and 17 years old with multiple sclerosis. The sample consisted of blood. CDR3 bases: TGTGCCAGCAGCCAATCAACAACGTCTACCGATACGCAGTATTTT. Translation gives CASSQSTTSTDTQYF.